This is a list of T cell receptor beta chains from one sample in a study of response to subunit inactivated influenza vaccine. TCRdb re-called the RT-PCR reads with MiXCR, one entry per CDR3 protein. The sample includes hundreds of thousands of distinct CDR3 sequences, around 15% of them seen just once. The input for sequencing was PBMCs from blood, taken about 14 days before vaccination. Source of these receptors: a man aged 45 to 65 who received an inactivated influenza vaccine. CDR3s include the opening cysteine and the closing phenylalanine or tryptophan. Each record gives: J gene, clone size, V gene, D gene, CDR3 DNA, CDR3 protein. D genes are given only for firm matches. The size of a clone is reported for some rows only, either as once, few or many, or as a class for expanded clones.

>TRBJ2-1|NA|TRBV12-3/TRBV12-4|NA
TGTGCCAGCAGTTCCGGTTGGTACAATGAGCAGTTCTTC
CASSSGWYNEQFF
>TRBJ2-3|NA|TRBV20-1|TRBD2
TGCAGTGCACCTAGACTAGCGAGGACAGATACGCAGTATTTT
CSAPRLARTDTQYF
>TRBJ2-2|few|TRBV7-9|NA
TGTGCCAGCAGCAGGCGGTGGGGACGACTAAGGGCCGGGGAGCTGTTTTTT
CASSRRWGRLRAGELFF
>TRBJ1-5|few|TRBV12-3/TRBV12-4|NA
TGTGCCAGCAGTCATTCCCAGTTCAAGGCGCCCCAGCATTTT
CASSHSQFKAPQHF
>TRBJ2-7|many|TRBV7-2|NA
TGTGCCAGCAGCTTAGCGCCCAGGGGCTACGAGCAGTACTTC
CASSLAPRGYEQYF
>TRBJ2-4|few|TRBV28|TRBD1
TGTGCCAGCAGCTCATTCCGGGACAGTGTGGTCATTCAGTACTTC
CASSSFRDSVVIQYF
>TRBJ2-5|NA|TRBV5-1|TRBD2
TGCGCCAGCAGCGGGACTAGCGGGAGCGGAGAGACCCAGTACTTC
CASSGTSGSGETQYF
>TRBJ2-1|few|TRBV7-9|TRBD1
TGTGCCAGCAGCTTGGAGGGACAGGAGTTCTTC
CASSLEGQEFF
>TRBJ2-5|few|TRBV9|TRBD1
TGTGCCAGCAGCTCCACAGGGGGCGCAGTGGAGACCCAGTACTTC
CASSSTGGAVETQYF
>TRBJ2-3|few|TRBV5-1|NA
TGCGCCAGCAGCGCGGCTGACTCTAGCACAGATACGCAGTATTTT
CASSAADSSTDTQYF
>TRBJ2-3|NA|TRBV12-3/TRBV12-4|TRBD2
TGTGCCAGCAGCCACGGGACTAGCGGGGCCCCGCAGTATTTT
CASSHGTSGAPQYF
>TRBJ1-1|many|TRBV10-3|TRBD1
TGTGCCATCAGCTCAGGACAGGGAACAGAGAACACTGAAGCTTTCTTT
CAISSGQGTENTEAFF
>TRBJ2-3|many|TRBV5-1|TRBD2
TGCGCCAGCAGCTTGGGACTAGCGGGGATTGTAGATACGCAGTATTTT
CASSLGLAGIVDTQYF
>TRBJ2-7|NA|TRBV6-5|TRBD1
TGTGCCAGCAGTTCACCGGGACAGGGTATACACGTGTACGAGCAGTACTTC
CASSSPGQGIHVYEQYF
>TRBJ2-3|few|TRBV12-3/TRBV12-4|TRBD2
TGTGCCAGCAGTTTTTTCCTAGCGGGAGAAACAGATACGCAGTATTTT
CASSFFLAGETDTQYF
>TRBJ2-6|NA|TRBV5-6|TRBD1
TGTGCCAGCAGCGGCGGACAGGCTGGGGCCAACGTCCTGACTTTC
CASSGGQAGANVLTF
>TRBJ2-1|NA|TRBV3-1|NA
TGTGCCAGCAGCCAAGAAGGAGCTGGGCAGTTCTTC
CASSQEGAGQFF
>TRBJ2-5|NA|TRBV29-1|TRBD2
TGCAGCGTTGAGAGGACTAGCCAAGAGACCCAGTACTTC
CSVERTSQETQYF
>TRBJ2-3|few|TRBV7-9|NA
TGTGCCAGCAGCTTAGCGGGACCGCGCGGGACAGATACGCAGTATTTT
CASSLAGPRGTDTQYF
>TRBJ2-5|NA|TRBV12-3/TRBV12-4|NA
TGTGCCAGCAGTTCGGGGCACCAAGAGACCCAGTACTTC
CASSSGHQETQYF
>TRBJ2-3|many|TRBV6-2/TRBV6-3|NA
TGTGCCAGCAGTTACCCTAGGGTCGGTTTGAGGTCGACCGATACGCAGTATTTT
CASSYPRVGLRSTDTQYF
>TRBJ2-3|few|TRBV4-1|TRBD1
TGCGCCAGCAGCCAAACAGGGGGTCGCACCTCTAGCACAGATACGCAGTATTTT
CASSQTGGRTSSTDTQYF
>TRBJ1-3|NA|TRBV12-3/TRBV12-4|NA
TGTGCCAGCAGTTTTGGACAGCGAAGCACCATATATTTT
CASSFGQRSTIYF
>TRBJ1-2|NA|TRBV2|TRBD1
TGTGCCAGCTCGACCGGGACAGACATCTTCTATGGCTACACCTTC
CASSTGTDIFYGYTF
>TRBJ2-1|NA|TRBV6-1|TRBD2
TGTGCCAGCAGTCCCTTAGCGGGAGTCCCTCCTGAGCAGTTCTTC
CASSPLAGVPPEQFF
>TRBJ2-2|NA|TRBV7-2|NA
TGTGCCAGCAGCGGGGGTCGGTCGGACACCGGGGAGCTGTTTTTT
CASSGGRSDTGELFF
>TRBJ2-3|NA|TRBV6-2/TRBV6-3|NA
TGTGCCAGCAGTGGGTCGGGTACCCTCCCAGATACGCAGTATTTT
CASSGSGTLPDTQYF
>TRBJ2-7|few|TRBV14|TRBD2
TGTGCCAGCAGCCAGGGAGATCTTAGCGGGATCTCCTACGAGCAGTACTTC
CASSQGDLSGISYEQYF
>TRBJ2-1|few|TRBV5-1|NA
TGCGCCAGCAGCTTGGCCAGGAGAGACAATGAGCAGTTCTTC
CASSLARRDNEQFF
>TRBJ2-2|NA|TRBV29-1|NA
TGCAGCGCCATCGGGGGATCGAGGGAGCTGTTTTTT
CSAIGGSRELFF